This entry describes one TCR beta chain. Its target is not known. This sample was taken from a study of cytomegalovirus exposure and HLA in healthy donors. General study results and limits: Specific recognition of CMV antigens was confirmed in vitro for a few chains (all CMV-associated). Common viral pathogens seemed to be connected with several of the most significant clusters, according to a later analysis.

Donors sampled were nominally healthy, though unrecorded immune exposures were likely. The PCR employed 60 Vbeta primers together with 13 Jbeta primers. Method: immunoSEQ multiplex PCR; TCRdb's copy keeps in-frame clones and lacks some. The table includes 150,000 to 200,000 clones, over 70% detected once. Germline lookup yields CDR1 MNHEY and CDR2 SVGAGI. V was clipped by 5 bases and J by 4 bases, with 6 bases between them. The CDR3 length is 12 residues. Sequenced input: PBMCs. This sequence joins TRBV6-5 and TRBJ2-1; D is uncertain. This receptor was identified in a woman aged 18 to 35 in good health and CMV-seropositive. CDR3 coding DNA: TGTGCCAGCAGTAACGGGTACAATGAGCAGTTCTTC. Amino acid sequence: CASSNGYNEQFF.